The clone carrying this T cell receptor beta chain was seen a few times. Its antigen remains unknown. The CDR3 spans 14 residues. CDR1 and CDR2 (germline): SGHNT, YYREEE (reference sequence). V was trimmed by 3 bases and J by 0 bases, leaving 9 bases between them. This record belongs to a study of beta chain features in type 1 diabetes. Whole-study findings and limits: There was a moderate but significant shortening of TCRB CDR3s in all four CD4+ subsets of Type 1 diabetes patients.

Sequencing targeted expressed TCRB transcripts, as all isolated RNA had been reverse transcribed. Sequencing was performed with immunoSEQ multiplex PCR; in TCRdb, only in-frame clones are kept and a portion is missing. The sample lists almost 350,000 clones, around 9.7% occurring once. Sequenced material: central memory CD4+ T cells from blood. The chain uses TRBV5-4 and TRBJ2-5; D gene ambiguous. This clonotype originated in a man aged 25 to 40 with type 1 diabetes. The CDR3 loop reads CASSSPQYQETQYF. The CDR3 coding sequence is TGTGCCAGCAGCTCCCCCCAGTACCAAGAGACCCAGTACTTC.